One and the same sample provided the 26 T cell receptor beta chains below, sequenced in a study of molecular identifiers for immune sequencing clone quantification. TCRdb independently ran MiXCR on the PCR reads; one entry per CDR3 protein. The sample includes about 640,000 distinct CDR3 sequences, about 20% seen only once; the top ten take 0.85% to 0.9%. The sequenced sample was naive CD8+ T cells from blood, with Jurkat cell RNA spiked in. Indicated subset: FACS-sorted CD8+CD4-CCR7+CD45RA+ naive T cells. The receptor set was obtained from a human donor in good health. Some libraries in this study had Jurkat cell RNA spiked in.

Details on this clonotype: Given a much more abundant clone one base away, this may be a read error. The CDR3 does not close with the conserved phenylalanine or tryptophan, likely indicating a read error. V is TRBV6-6 and J is TRBJ2-5; perhaps TRBD1 as D (6 bases). Germline lookup yields CDR1 MNHNY and CDR2 SVGAGI (reference sequence). Deletions cut 0 bases from V and 2 bases from J, with 10 bases between. The CDR3 sequence is 15 residues long. In DNA form, the CDR3 reads TGTGCCAGCAGTTACTCGACAGGTCGACAAGAGACCCAGTACCTC. It translates to CASSYSTGRQETQYL.

At least ten counts were recorded for this clonotype. The gene calls are TRBV7-2 and TRBJ2-3; 10 nucleotides line up with TRBD2. In germline, CDR1 is SGHTA, CDR2 FQGNSA. The CDR3 extends over 21 amino acids. Trimming took 4 bases from V and 0 from J; bases not matched to a gene: 19. The CDR3 spells CASSSSRLTSGSADSTDTQYF. The DNA for the CDR3 is TGTGCCAGCAGCTCCTCCCGCCTGACTAGCGGGTCCGCTGATAGCACAGATACGCAGTATTTT.

In this sample, this clonotype turned up many times. The rearrangement joins TRBV20-1 to TRBJ2-7; 11 bases align to TRBD2. After removal of 4 bases from V and 4 bases from J, the junction contained 6 bases not matched to a gene. Germline V gives CDR1 DFQATT, CDR2 SNEGSKA (reference sequence). The length of the CDR3 is 14 residues. The CDR3 spells CSAINVAGGYEQYF. CDR3 nucleotides: TGCAGTGCTATAAATGTAGCGGGAGGGTACGAGCAGTACTTC.

Of note for this clonotype: This clone may be a read error of a much larger clone one base away. This CDR3 reads CGVEGQGNYGYTF. The CDR3, as DNA: TGCGGCGTGGAGGGACAGGGAAACTATGGCTACACCTTC. V usage is TRBV29-1 and J usage is TRBJ1-2, with TRBD1 identical over 9 bases. Looked up from germline, CDR1 is SQVTM and CDR2 is ANQGSEA. The CDR3 extends over 13 amino acids.

This clonotype was detected ten times or more. The chain joins TRBV12-3 or TRBV12-4 to TRBJ2-1; D is perhaps TRBD2 (5 bases). CDR3 size: 15 residues. Trimming removed 4 bases at V and 6 bases at J, with 16 bases between. The CDR3 region has the DNA TGTGCCAGCAGTTATCTAGCCAGCTCTGCCAATGAGCAGTTCTTC. Residues: CASSYLASSANEQFF.

Worth noting for this clonotype: One junction end does not reproduce the germline sequence, and a read error may be involved. The chain carries TRBV7-8 and TRBJ2-3; D tentatively reads TRBD1 or TRBD2 (5 bases each). The CDR3 covers 16 residues. CDR1 SGHVS and CDR2 FQNEAQ come from the germline V gene. The CDR3 bases are TGTGCCAGCAAGACATCAGGGCTAGCCAACACAGATGCGCAGTATTTT. Amino acid sequence: CASKTSGLANTDAQYF. The complete variable domain, with remaining parts taken from reference TRBV7-8 and TRBJ2-3, reads GAGVSQSPRYKVAKRGQDVALRCDPISGHVSLFWYQQALGQGPEFLTYFQNEAQLDKSGLPSDRFFAERPEGSVSTLKIQRTQQEDSAVYLCASKTSGLANTDAQYFGPGTRLTVL.

Notes on this clonotype: One junction end disagrees with the germline gene, perhaps due to a read error. The chain is built from TRBV6-2 or TRBV6-3 and TRBJ2-3; D might be TRBD1 (5 bases). Germline-derived CDR1 and CDR2 are MNHEY and SVGEGT. The CDR3 is 15 amino acids. This CDR3 is CASSYDGQSTGTQYF. The DNA of the CDR3 is TGTGCCAGCAGTTACGACGGCCAGAGCACAGGTACGCAGTATTTT.

As to this clonotype: Because the CDR3 is missing its conserved closing phenylalanine or tryptophan, this is likely a read error. The CDR3 DNA sequence: TGTGCTAGCAGCGTAGAGGGGAGCGGGAGAGCGAGAACCGGGGAGCTGTTTTCT. Protein: CASSVEGSGRARTGELFS. J is TRBJ2-2 and V is TRBV9; TRBD2 matches 8 bases. CDR1 is SGDLS, CDR2 YYNGEE, per germline. The CDR3 has 18 amino acids.

This clonotype was picked up many times. This sequence joins TRBV27 and TRBJ1-2, with D perhaps TRBD1 (6 bases). The CDR3 has 12 amino acids. Germline CDR1 reads MNHEY; CDR2 reads SMNVEV (reference sequence). The V end was cut by 8 bases, the J end by 8 bases, with 15 bases between. This chain's CDR3 is CASGWDMRGYTF. Written as DNA, the CDR3 is TGTGCCAGCGGTTGGGACATGAGGGGCTACACCTTC.

This clonotype was seen repeatedly, ten times or more. The chain recombines TRBV20-1 with TRBJ2-3; 11 bases fit TRBD2. CDR1 is DFQATT and CDR2 is SNEGSKA in the germline V gene (reference sequence). This CDR3 is built from 19 residues. After removal of 0 bases from V and 2 bases from J, the junction contained 13 bases not matched to a gene. The DNA for the CDR3 is TGCAGTGCTAGAGATTCGTTTGCTAGCGGGGGGCTTAACACAGATACGCAGTATTTT. It translates to CSARDSFASGGLNTDTQYF.

The CDR3, as DNA: TGTGCCAGCAGCGTCGGGACGGGAATTAAGGCCTACGAGCAGTACTTC. Protein sequence: CASSVGTGIKAYEQYF. This chain uses TRBV9 with TRBJ2-7; D is possibly TRBD1 or TRBD2 (5 bases each). CDR3 size: 16 residues. Germline CDR1 reads SGDLS; CDR2 reads YYNGEE. Trimming pared 2 bases from V and 2 bases from J, leaving 17 bases between.

A remark on this clonotype: One base away lies a much larger clone, so this may be a sequencing read error. Lacking the conserved final phenylalanine or tryptophan, this CDR3 likely reflects a read error. This chain links TRBV6-6 with TRBJ2-7; TRBD2 matches 8 bases. The V and J ends lost 0 bases and 6 bases, in that order; junction bases with no gene match: 4. CDR3 length: 14 amino acids. The germline gives CDR1 MNHNY, CDR2 SVGAGI (reference sequence). The CDR3 DNA reads as TGTGCCAGCAGTTACTCTAGCGGGAAAGGCGAGCAGTACATC. Protein product: CASSYSSGKGEQYI.

This clonotype was detected only a few times. The V call is TRBV27, the J call TRBJ2-1; 9 bases are shared with TRBD2. V lost 3 bases, J lost 4 bases, and 4 bases stayed unmatched. The germline CDR1 and CDR2 sequences are MNHEY and SMNVEV (reference sequence). The CDR3 runs to 15 residues. The CDR3 bases are TGTGCCAGCAGTTTCGGAGCGGGAGGTTACAATGAGCAGTTCTTC. It codes for CASSFGAGGYNEQFF.

This clonotype was recorded at least ten times. The gene calls are TRBV5-1 and TRBJ2-1; D remains ambiguous. V was pared by 2 bases and J by 4 bases, with 4 bases between. The germline V gene has CDR1 SGHRS and CDR2 YFSETQ. The CDR3 length is 12 residues. CDR3 sequence reads: CASSFQYNEQFF. CDR3 bases: TGCGCCAGCAGCTTTCAGTACAATGAGCAGTTCTTC.

This clonotype was seen more than once but under ten times. One end of the junction fails to match germline, which may point to a read error. The chain combines TRBV6-6 with TRBJ1-1, with unresolved D. This CDR3 is 18 amino acids long. Germline values: CDR1 MNHNY, CDR2 SVGAGI (reference sequence). CDR3 nucleotides: TGTGCCAGCAGTTACTTCGGCGGTTCGGAAACAGTTATGACTGAAGCTTCCTTT. As protein: CASSYFGGSETVMTEASF.

As concerns this clonotype: Being one base from a much bigger clone, this may be a read error. This chain joins TRBV4-1 and TRBJ1-2, with 7 nucleotides matching TRBD1. There are 15 residues in the CDR3. With 0 bases clipped from V and 4 bases from J, the junction kept 5 bases outside the gene matches. Looked up from germline, CDR1 is MGHRA and CDR2 is YSYEKL. The CDR3 DNA sequence: TGCGCCAGCAGCCAAGAAGGACAGGAGACCTATGGCTACACCTTC. Amino acids: CASSQEGQETYGYTF.

This clonotype appeared many times. The J gene is TRBJ1-1, the V gene TRBV7-2; 8 positions agree with TRBD1. Unmatched junction bases numbered 9, after V lost 6 bases and J lost 9 bases. In germline, CDR1 is SGHTA, CDR2 FQGNSA. The CDR3 sequence is 13 residues long. The DNA of the CDR3 is TGTGCCAGCAGAATACAGGGGGACTGGAAAGCTTTCTTT. Its protein product is CASRIQGDWKAFF.

Notes on this clonotype: This may come from a read error, since a much larger clone is one base off. The chain uses TRBV20-1 and TRBJ1-1; the D gene is possibly TRBD1 (5 bases). Trimming stripped 2 bases from V and 3 bases from J, with 13 bases between. The CDR3 loop spans 14 amino acids. CDR1 is DFQATT, CDR2 SNEGSKA, per germline (reference sequence). In DNA, the CDR3 is TGCAGTGCTAGATTAGAGGACATGGACACTGAAGCTTTCTTT. Its translation is CSARLEDMDTEAFF.

This clonotype has at least ten counts. CDR3 bases: TGTGCCAGCAGCCCACCTCGGAGGCATGAGCAGTACTTC. As protein: CASSPPRRHEQYF. The chain joins TRBV7-9 to TRBJ2-7; the D gene is possibly TRBD2 (5 bases). The germline CDR1 and CDR2 sequences are SEHNR and FQNEAQ (reference sequence). This CDR3 region has 13 residues. The V end lost 5 bases, the J end lost 7 bases, and 15 bases lay between the germline ends.

This clonotype was detected many times. The chain joins TRBV7-9 to TRBJ2-3; D is unresolved. Germline assignment: CDR1 SEHNR and CDR2 FQNEAQ (reference sequence). The germline V and J ends were trimmed by 0 bases and 3 bases, with 10 bases remaining between them. The CDR3 runs 15 residues. Written as DNA, the CDR3 is TGTGCCAGCAGCTTAGCCCAAACCGGGACAGATACGCAGTATTTT. Protein product: CASSLAQTGTDTQYF.

This clonotype was counted ten times or more. The chain carries TRBV7-9 and TRBJ2-3; 8 bases agree with TRBD1. The CDR3 is 18 amino acids. Trimming took 4 bases from V and 0 from J; bases not matched to a gene: 12. Germline V lookup: CDR1 SEHNR, CDR2 FQNEAQ (reference sequence). The chain's CDR3 is CASSSPGTGSISTDTQYF. The CDR3 coding sequence is TGTGCCAGCAGCTCACCCGGGACAGGTTCTATTAGCACAGATACGCAGTATTTT.

This clonotype occurred many times. The chain carries TRBV7-9 and TRBJ1-1; 7 positions match TRBD1. CDR1 is SEHNR and CDR2 is FQNEAQ in the germline V gene (reference sequence). This CDR3 is built from 15 residues. V trimming: 2 bases; J trimming: 7 bases; junction bases outside the gene matches: 10. CDR3 protein: CASSLSPQGVDEAFF. Here the CDR3 DNA reads TGTGCCAGCAGCTTAAGCCCCCAGGGGGTTGATGAAGCTTTCTTT.

The chain joins TRBV5-6 to TRBJ2-3; possible D gene TRBD2, 5 bases. The CDR3 has 19 amino acids. Per germline, CDR1 SGHDT and CDR2 YYEEEE. Deletions cut 0 bases from V and 4 bases from J, with 24 bases between. CDR3 amino acids: CASSLAEGLALRGSDTQYF. The CDR3 nucleotides read TGTGCCAGCAGCTTGGCCGAAGGGTTGGCCCTCCGAGGGTCAGATACGCAGTATTTT.

In its sample, this clonotype was seen many times. The chain links TRBV19 to TRBJ1-5; D might be TRBD1 (5 bases). The V and J ends lost 11 bases and 2 bases respectively, with 16 bases between them. The germline gives CDR1 LNHDA, CDR2 SQIVND (reference sequence). The CDR3 sequence is 14 residues long. CDR3 nucleotides: TGTGCCTGCCAGGGAAATACGGGCAATCAGCCCCAGCATTTT. Translating gives CACQGNTGNQPQHF.

In nucleotides, the CDR3 is TGTGCCAGCAGTCCCCTGCTTAGGGGGGAGACCCAGTACTTC. It specifies CASSPLLRGETQYF. V is TRBV27 and J is TRBJ2-5; the D gene is possibly TRBD1 (6 bases). Trimming shortened V by 5 bases and J by 5 bases, and 15 bases separated the two germline ends. The CDR3 consists of 14 residues. Germline CDR1 reads MNHEY; CDR2 reads SMNVEV (reference sequence).

This clonotype was detected ten times or more. The chain couples TRBV7-9 to TRBJ2-3, with 7 nucleotides matching TRBD1. Germline V lookup: CDR1 SEHNR, CDR2 FQNEAQ (reference sequence). CDR3 length equals 16 residues. The J segment lost 3 bases and the V segment lost 5 bases, leaving 11 bases of the junction unmatched. Here the CDR3 DNA reads TGTGCCAGCAGCAGGTTTCCGGGACAGCTAACAGATACGCAGTATTTT. It yields the protein CASSRFPGQLTDTQYF. Together with reference TRBV7-9 and TRBJ2-3, the CDR3 gives the full variable domain: DTGVSQNPRHKITKRGQNVTFRCDPISEHNRLYWYRQTLGQGPEFLTYFQNEAQLEKSRLLSDRFSAERPKGSFSTLEIQRTEQGDSAMYLCASSRFPGQLTDTQYFGPGTRLTVL.